These 4 T cell receptor beta chains came from one sample sequenced in a study of blood T cell repertoires in COVID-19. This table comes from immunoSEQ multiplex PCR, and its TCRdb copy is limited to in-frame clones, with some not included. The sample has approximately 75,000 clones, approximately 79% seen once; the top ten hold 2.5% to 3%. The material sequenced was peripheral blood. The receptors originated from a human donor with acute or convalescent COVID-19. The donor label of this sample is uncertain.

The genes are TRBV29-1 and TRBJ2-2; tentatively, D is TRBD2 (5 bases). Looked up from germline, CDR1 is SQVTM and CDR2 is ANQGSEA. Trimming left V 7 bases short and J 6 bases short, with 9 bases between. The CDR3 is 11 residues long. CDR3 in DNA: TGCAGCGGGGGAGAGGCCGGGGAGCTGTTTTTT. Translated: CSGGEAGELFF.

Here the CDR3 reads CASSLGSPYEQYV. The CDR3 DNA reads TGTGCCAGCAGCCTCGGGTCCCCCTACGAGCAGTACGTC. J is TRBJ2-7 and V is TRBV6-6; D uncertain. V gave up 6 bases and J gave up 2 bases, with 11 bases separating them. The germline V gene encodes CDR1 MNHNY and CDR2 SVGAGI (reference sequence). This CDR3 has 13 residues.

The sample holds a few counts of this clone. The V call is TRBV29-1, the J call TRBJ2-1, with D possibly matching TRBD2 (6 bases). The CDR3 totals 13 residues. V was clipped by 7 bases and J by 0 bases, with 10 bases between them. CDR1 and CDR2 from the germline V gene are SQVTM and ANQGSEA. The CDR3: CSASGSSYNEQFF. The CDR3 coding sequence is TGCAGCGCGTCCGGGAGCTCCTACAATGAGCAGTTCTTC.

V usage is TRBV25-1 and J usage is TRBJ2-3; 7 nucleotides agree with TRBD1. The CDR3 spans 15 residues. With V trimmed by 8 bases and J by 3 bases, 11 bases remained unmatched. Germline lookup yields CDR1 MGHDK and CDR2 SYGVNS. The CDR3: CASSGTASKTDTQYF. CDR3 DNA: TGTGCCAGCTCGGGGACAGCCAGTAAGACAGATACGCAGTATTTT.